This passage covers 28 T cell receptor beta chains from one sample sequenced in a study of cytomegalovirus exposure and HLA in healthy donors (TCRdb year 2017). Library preparation was by the immunoSEQ multiplex PCR assay. For the multiplex PCR, a mixture combining 60 forward primers for TCR Vbeta segments and 13 reverse primers for TCR Jbeta segments was used. This immuneACCESS table, as held by TCRdb, lists in-frame sequences with V and J called but not all clones. Of the missing ones, under half trace to an unresolved V gene in checked studies; the others have no known cause. For this sample the table gives 150,000 or so clones, of which more than 60% were detected only once. 10% to 15% of the sample comes from the top ten. Source material: PBMCs. These TCRs come from a man in his forties or fifties in good health and CMV-seropositive.

The V call is TRBV5-6, the J call TRBJ2-2; TRBD2 agrees at 7 bases. The junction had 3 bases not matched to a gene; V was cut back by 3 bases and J by 1 base. CDR1 and CDR2 (germline): SGHDT, YYEEEE. This CDR3 has 15 residues. CDR3 nucleotide sequence: TGTGCCAGCAGCTATAGCGGGCGGAACACCGGGGAGCTGTTTTTT. It specifies CASSYSGRNTGELFF.

The chain links TRBV6-1 to TRBJ1-2, with unresolved D. Per the germline V gene, CDR1 is MNHNS and CDR2 is SASEGT. The V gene lost 2 bases and the J gene lost 3 bases, with 10 bases spanning the gap. This CDR3 is 14 amino acids long. Here the CDR3 reads CASSESVLYYGYTF. Written as DNA, the CDR3 is TGTGCCAGCAGTGAATCAGTGTTGTACTATGGCTACACCTTC.

CDR3 coding DNA: TGTGCCAGCAGCTTTGGACAGGGGCCCTACAATGAGCAGTTCTTC. This sequence encodes CASSFGQGPYNEQFF. The chain combines TRBV7-2 with TRBJ2-1, with 9 bases lining up with TRBD1. V dropped 3 bases and J dropped 2; count of bases not matched to a gene: 2. The CDR3 has 15 residues. Germline assignment: CDR1 SGHTA and CDR2 FQGNSA. The whole variable domain, filled in from reference TRBV7-2 and TRBJ2-1, reads GAGVSQSPSNKVTEKGKDVELRCDPISGHTALYWYRQSLGQGLEFLIYFQGNSAPDKSGLPSDRFSAERTGGSVSTLTIQRTQQEDSAVYLCASSFGQGPYNEQFFGPGTRLTVL.

The chain employs TRBV13 and TRBJ2-5; D not certain. There are 13 residues in the CDR3. Trimming removed 5 bases from V and 1 base from J, with 8 bases in between. Germline CDR1 is PRHDT and CDR2 is FYEKMQ (reference sequence). The CDR3 DNA follows: TGTGCCAGCAGCGTGACACTCCAAGAGACCCAGTACTTC. It translates to CASSVTLQETQYF.

The V and J genes are TRBV28 and TRBJ2-7; D is undetermined. This CDR3 contains 13 residues. The germline V and J ends were trimmed by 10 bases and 7 bases, with 20 bases remaining between them. Germline CDR1 MDHEN, CDR2 SYDVKM. CDR3 nucleotide sequence: TGTGCCACCTCCCTCGGTACTGCCTGGGAGCAGTACTTC. This translates into CATSLGTAWEQYF. The entire variable domain, with the rest obtained from reference TRBV28 and TRBJ2-7, is as follows: DVKVTQSSRYLVKRTGEKVFLECVQDMDHENMFWYRQDPGLGLRLIYFSYDVKMKEKGDIPEGYSVSREKKERFSLILESASTNQTSMYLCATSLGTAWEQYFGPGTRLTVT.

The V and J genes are TRBV7-6 and TRBJ2-3; D is unresolved. Deletions cut 6 bases from V and 15 bases from J, with 22 bases between. Germline values: CDR1 SGHVS, CDR2 FNYEAQ. The CDR3 is 13 residues long. CDR3 loop: CASRNQPGGDTYF. The CDR3 nucleotides are TGTGCCAGCAGGAACCAACCGGGTGGAGATACCTATTTT.

This chain uses TRBV2 with TRBJ2-7; 13 bases line up with TRBD2. The CDR3 extends over 18 amino acids. Germline CDR1 SNHLY, CDR2 FYNNEI. V trimming: 3 bases; J trimming: 3 bases; junction bases outside the gene matches: 11. The DNA for the CDR3 is TGTGCCAGCAGTGAGACTAGCGGGGGGCCCAACCCCTACTACGAGCAGTACTTC. Translating it yields CASSETSGGPNPYYEQYF. Full variable domain (rest looked up from reference TRBV2 and TRBJ2-7): EPEVTQTPSHQVTQMGQEVILRCVPISNHLYFYWYRQILGQKVEFLVSFYNNEISEKSEIFDDQFSVERPDGSNFTLKIRSTKLEDSAMYFCASSETSGGPNPYYEQYFGPGTRLTVT.

This chain connects TRBV4-2 to TRBJ2-7; 8 bases align to TRBD1. Germline V CDR1 and CDR2: LGHNA, YNFKEQ. CDR3 size: 16 residues. V gave up 5 bases and J gave up 0 bases; unmatched junction bases: 9. CDR3 nucleotides: TGTGCCAGCAGCGGCGGAGGACAGGGTACCTCCTACGAGCAGTACTTC. Translation: CASSGGGQGTSYEQYF.

The rearrangement links TRBV30 to TRBJ1-4; D may be TRBD1 (5 bases). V lost 4 bases to trimming and J lost 7 bases, with 25 bases between them. Germline CDR1 and CDR2: GTSNPN and SVGIG (reference sequence). This CDR3 spans 17 amino acids. The CDR3 sequence is CAWNSPFGQGVGEKLFF. CDR3 nucleotide sequence: TGTGCCTGGAACTCCCCCTTCGGGCAGGGTGTCGGTGAAAAACTGTTTTTT.

The V call is TRBV29-1, the J call TRBJ2-1; possible D gene TRBD2, 5 bases. V was trimmed by 4 bases and J by 5 bases, leaving 12 bases between them. Germline V gene data show CDR1 as SQVTM and CDR2 as ANQGSEA. The CDR3 has 13 residues. CDR3 DNA sequence: TGCAGCGTTGTGAAGCGGATACACAATGAGCAGTTCTTC. It yields the protein CSVVKRIHNEQFF.

The V gene is TRBV7-2, the J gene TRBJ2-5; TRBD2 matches 13 bases. After removal of 8 bases from V and 11 bases from J, the junction contained 14 bases not matched to a gene. CDR1 is SGHTA and CDR2 is FQGNSA in the germline V gene. This CDR3 has 15 residues. CDR3 nucleotides: TGTGCCAGCCGACCGGGACTAGCGGGATCGGGGGAGCAGTACTTC. Its translation: CASRPGLAGSGEQYF.

The gene calls are TRBV25-1 and TRBJ2-3; D perhaps matches TRBD1 (6 bases). Per germline, CDR1 MGHDK and CDR2 SYGVNS. This CDR3 is built from 14 residues. V was clipped by 5 bases and J by 2 bases, with 11 bases between them. DNA for the CDR3: TGTGCCAGCAGTTCACCAGGGGACACAGATACGCAGTATTTT. Translated: CASSSPGDTDTQYF.

This clone was found a few times. As DNA, the CDR3 is TGTGCCAGTAGTCTAGGACTCCCTTTCGATGAGCAGTTCTTC. Protein sequence: CASSLGLPFDEQFF. J is TRBJ2-1 and V is TRBV19; D is perhaps TRBD2 (5 bases). The CDR3 runs 14 residues. With 5 bases removed from V and 8 bases from J, the gap between germline ends came to 16 bases. The V gene's germline CDR1 is LNHDA and CDR2 SQIVND (reference sequence).

This clone was counted once. V usage is TRBV28 and J usage is TRBJ1-1; no reliable D call. This CDR3 is 13 amino acids long. Germline CDR1 is MDHEN and CDR2 is SYDVKM. Trimming removed 8 bases at V and 7 bases at J, with 17 bases between. CDR3 DNA: TGTGCCAGCTCCCTTTCGCGTCCCTATGAAGCTTTCTTT. Its translation is CASSLSRPYEAFF.

The V gene is TRBV15, the J gene TRBJ1-1; D call uncertain. Germline V gene sequence: CDR1 LNHNV, CDR2 YYDKDF (reference sequence). The ends were cut back, 1 base at V and 4 bases at J, with 10 bases in the middle. CDR3 length: 14 residues. The CDR3 is CATSRGEGGTEAFF. The CDR3 DNA follows: TGTGCCACCAGCAGAGGGGAGGGAGGCACTGAAGCTTTCTTT. Variable domain in full (rest from reference TRBV15 and TRBJ1-1): DAMVIQNPRYQVTQFGKPVTLSCSQTLNHNVMYWYQQKSSQAPKLLFHYYDKDFNNEADTPDNFQSRRPNTSFCFLDIRSPGLGDTAMYLCATSRGEGGTEAFFGQGTRLTVV.

This rearrangement joins TRBV5-6 to TRBJ1-4, with D unclear. The CDR3 has 14 residues. The germline V gene encodes CDR1 SGHDT and CDR2 YYEEEE. V gave up 3 bases and J gave up 1 base, with 7 bases separating them. In nucleotides, the CDR3 is TGTGCCAGCAGCTATGGCATAACTAATGAAAAACTGTTTTTT. Its protein product is CASSYGITNEKLFF. Variable domain in full (rest from reference TRBV5-6 and TRBJ1-4): DAGVTQSPTHLIKTRGQQVTLRCSPKSGHDTVSWYQQALGQGPQFIFQYYEEEERQRGNFPDRFSGHQFPNYSSELNVNALLLGDSALYLCASSYGITNEKLFFGSGTQLSVL.

The chain carries TRBV19 and TRBJ2-3, with 8 bases aligning to TRBD2. This CDR3 has 17 residues. The trim removed 9 bases at V and 6 bases at J, leaving 20 bases unmatched. Germline-derived CDR1 and CDR2 are LNHDA and SQIVND (reference sequence). CDR3 sequence (DNA): TGTGCCAGAACGGGACTAGTTTTTCTTAGTAAATTGGATACGCAGTATTTT. Its protein is CARTGLVFLSKLDTQYF.

V usage is TRBV9 and J usage is TRBJ2-2; TRBD2 agrees at 12 bases. CDR3 length equals 15 residues. Germline trimming cut 4 bases from V and 7 bases from J; bases unmatched to any gene: 5. Germline CDR1 and CDR2: SGDLS and YYNGEE. CDR3 sequence reads: CASSLLAGGYGELFF. Written as DNA, the CDR3 is TGTGCCAGCAGCCTTCTAGCGGGAGGGTACGGGGAGCTGTTTTTT.

The CDR3 DNA reads TGTGCCAGCAGCGGCACAGGGAACTATGGCTACACCTTC. It is translated as CASSGTGNYGYTF. This sequence joins TRBV7-2 and TRBJ1-2; D may be TRBD1 (6 bases). This CDR3 spans 13 amino acids. Trimming cost V 5 bases and J 2 bases, with 9 bases left between them. In germline, CDR1 is SGHTA, CDR2 FQGNSA.

This chain uses TRBV10-2 with TRBJ2-7, with no clear D. Trimming cost V 4 bases and J 1 base, with 5 bases left between them. CDR3 length equals 12 residues. Germline V gene lookup returns CDR1 WSHSY and CDR2 SAAADI. DNA of the CDR3: TGCGCCAGCAGTGTAGTATCCTACGAGCAGTACTTC. Translation gives CASSVVSYEQYF.

The chain couples TRBV27 to TRBJ2-7; 7 nucleotides agree with TRBD2. CDR1 and CDR2 from the germline V gene are MNHEY and SMNVEV (reference sequence). V trimming: 3 bases; J trimming: 2 bases; junction bases outside the gene matches: 1. The CDR3 runs to 13 residues. In DNA form, the CDR3 reads TGTGCCAGCAGTTTCGGGACTACCTACGAGCAGTACTTC. Protein: CASSFGTTYEQYF.

The chain joins TRBV4-1 to TRBJ2-1; D gene uncertain. The CDR3 is made up of 15 amino acids. Germline V gene lookup returns CDR1 MGHRA and CDR2 YSYEKL. V was shortened by 0 bases and J by 0 bases, with 6 bases between the two germline ends. The CDR3 loop is CASSQESSSYNEQFF. CDR3 bases: TGCGCCAGCAGCCAAGAAAGTAGCTCCTACAATGAGCAGTTCTTC.

The chain combines TRBV5-8 with TRBJ2-7; 7 bases agree with TRBD2. The CDR3 extends over 15 amino acids. J lost 2 bases, V lost 3 bases, and 8 bases had no gene match. From germline, CDR1 is SGHTS and CDR2 YDEGEE. The CDR3 nucleotides read TGTGCCAGCAGCTCTGGATTGCGGGAGCCCTACGAGCAGTACTTC. Its translation: CASSSGLREPYEQYF.

The rearrangement links TRBV6-5 to TRBJ2-3, with 7 bases matching TRBD1. Germline trimming cut 7 bases from V and 5 bases from J; bases unmatched to any gene: 6. Germline CDR1 reads MNHEY; CDR2 reads SVGAGI. The CDR3 totals 13 residues. In DNA form, the CDR3 reads TGTGCCAGCACCAGGGGGAAGCTAGATACGCAGTATTTT. Its protein product is CASTRGKLDTQYF.

This chain connects TRBV7-3 to TRBJ2-3; 9 nucleotides match TRBD2. V shed 5 bases, J shed 0 bases, and the junction held 9 bases outside the gene matches. This CDR3 spans 17 amino acids. Germline V gene data show CDR1 as SGHTA and CDR2 as FQGTGA. The CDR3 sequence: CASSPKGLAGSTDTQYF. In nucleotides, the CDR3 is TGTGCCAGCAGCCCCAAGGGGCTAGCGGGAAGCACAGATACGCAGTATTTT.

Points on this clone: One end of the junction varies from germline; a read error may be responsible. The genes are TRBV7-9 and TRBJ1-6; no definite D call. The CDR3 runs 12 residues. Germline V gene sequence: CDR1 SEHNR, CDR2 FQNEAQ (reference sequence). The CDR3 spells CSSSPRNSPLHF. CDR3 nucleotide sequence: TGTTCCAGCAGCCCACGGAATTCACCCCTCCACTTT.

In its sample, this clone is medium-sized. The chain joins TRBV5-8 to TRBJ1-1; D is ambiguous. The CDR3 length is 14 residues. Germline lookup yields CDR1 SGHTS and CDR2 YDEGEE. V was pared by 2 bases and J by 4 bases, with 12 bases between. This chain's CDR3 is CASSFRSRGTEAFF. The CDR3 DNA is TGTGCCAGCAGCTTCAGAAGCCGGGGCACTGAAGCTTTCTTT.

The chain links TRBV5-4 to TRBJ2-3; 9 nucleotides match TRBD2. There are 16 residues in the CDR3. CDR1 is SGHNT, CDR2 YYREEE, per germline (reference sequence). V lost 3 bases, J lost 1 base, and 6 bases stayed unmatched. Here the CDR3 reads CASSSPLAGRTDTQYF. CDR3 DNA: TGTGCCAGCAGCTCCCCCCTAGCGGGGCGCACAGATACGCAGTATTTT.